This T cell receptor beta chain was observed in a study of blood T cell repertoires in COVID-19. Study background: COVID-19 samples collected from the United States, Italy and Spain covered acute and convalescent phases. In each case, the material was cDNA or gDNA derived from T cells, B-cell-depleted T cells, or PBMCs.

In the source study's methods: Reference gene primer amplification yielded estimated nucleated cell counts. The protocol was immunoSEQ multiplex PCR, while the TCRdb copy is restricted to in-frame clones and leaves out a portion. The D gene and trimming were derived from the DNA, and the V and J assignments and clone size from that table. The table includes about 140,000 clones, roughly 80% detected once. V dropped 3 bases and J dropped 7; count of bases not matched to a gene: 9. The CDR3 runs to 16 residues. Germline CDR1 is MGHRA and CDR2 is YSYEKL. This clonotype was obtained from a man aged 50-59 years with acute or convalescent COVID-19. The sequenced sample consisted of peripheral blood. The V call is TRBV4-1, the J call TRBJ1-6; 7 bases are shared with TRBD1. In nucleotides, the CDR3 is TGCGCCAGCAGCCAGGGGACAGCTCCATTCAATTCACCCCTCCACTTT. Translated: CASSQGTAPFNSPLHF.